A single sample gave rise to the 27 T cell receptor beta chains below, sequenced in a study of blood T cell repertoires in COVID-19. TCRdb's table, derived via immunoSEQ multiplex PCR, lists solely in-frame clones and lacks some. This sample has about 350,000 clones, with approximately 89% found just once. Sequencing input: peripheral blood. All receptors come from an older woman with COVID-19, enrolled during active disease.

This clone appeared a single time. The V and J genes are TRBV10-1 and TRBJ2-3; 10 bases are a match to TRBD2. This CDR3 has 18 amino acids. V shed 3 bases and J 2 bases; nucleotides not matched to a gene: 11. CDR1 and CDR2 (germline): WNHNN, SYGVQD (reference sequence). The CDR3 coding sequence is TGCGCCAGCAGTGACGCAACCCAGCGGGGGGGCCACACAGATACGCAGTATTTT. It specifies CASSDATQRGGHTDTQYF.

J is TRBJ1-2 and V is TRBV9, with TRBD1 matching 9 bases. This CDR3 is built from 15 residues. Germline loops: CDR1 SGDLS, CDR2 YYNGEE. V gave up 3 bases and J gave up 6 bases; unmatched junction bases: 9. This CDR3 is CASSDRDRAWDGYTF. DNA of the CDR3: TGTGCCAGCAGCGATCGGGACAGGGCTTGGGATGGCTACACCTTC.

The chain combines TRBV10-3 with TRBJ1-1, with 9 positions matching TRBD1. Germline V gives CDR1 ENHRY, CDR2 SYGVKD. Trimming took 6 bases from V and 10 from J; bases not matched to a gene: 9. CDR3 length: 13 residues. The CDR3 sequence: CAIRPGQGLSAFF. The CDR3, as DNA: TGTGCCATCAGGCCGGGACAGGGCTTATCAGCTTTCTTT.

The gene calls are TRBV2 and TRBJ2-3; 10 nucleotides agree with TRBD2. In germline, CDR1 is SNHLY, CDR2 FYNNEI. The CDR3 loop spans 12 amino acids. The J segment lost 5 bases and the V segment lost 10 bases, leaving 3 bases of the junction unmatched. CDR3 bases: TGTGCCACCAGGACTAGCGGAGATACGCAGTATTTT. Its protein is CATRTSGDTQYF.

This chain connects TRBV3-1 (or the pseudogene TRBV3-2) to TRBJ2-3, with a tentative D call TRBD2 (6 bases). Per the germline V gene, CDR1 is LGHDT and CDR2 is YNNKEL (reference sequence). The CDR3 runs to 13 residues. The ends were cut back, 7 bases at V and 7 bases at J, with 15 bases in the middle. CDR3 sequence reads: CASTHLGGYTQYF. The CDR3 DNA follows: TGTGCCAGCACGCACCTGGGGGGTTATACGCAGTATTTT.

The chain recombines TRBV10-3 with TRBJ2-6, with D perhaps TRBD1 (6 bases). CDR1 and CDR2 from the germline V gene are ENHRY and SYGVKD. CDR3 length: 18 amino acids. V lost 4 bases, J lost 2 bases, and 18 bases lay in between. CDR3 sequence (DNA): TGTGCCATCAGTGGTGCTCCAGGGGCTCGCGCTGGGGCCAACGTCCTGACTTTC. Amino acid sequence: CAISGAPGARAGANVLTF.

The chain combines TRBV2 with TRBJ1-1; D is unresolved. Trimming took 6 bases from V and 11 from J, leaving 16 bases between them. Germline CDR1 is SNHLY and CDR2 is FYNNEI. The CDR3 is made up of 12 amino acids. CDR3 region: CASRPTAGWAFF. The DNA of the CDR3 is TGTGCCAGCAGACCTACGGCGGGCTGGGCTTTCTTT.

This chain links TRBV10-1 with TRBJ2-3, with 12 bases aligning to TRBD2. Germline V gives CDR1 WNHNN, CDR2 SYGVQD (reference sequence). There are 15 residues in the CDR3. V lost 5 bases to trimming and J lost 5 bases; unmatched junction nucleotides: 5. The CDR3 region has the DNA TGCGCCAGCAGTCCTAGCGGGGGGGCAATAGATACGCAGTATTTT. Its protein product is CASSPSGGAIDTQYF.

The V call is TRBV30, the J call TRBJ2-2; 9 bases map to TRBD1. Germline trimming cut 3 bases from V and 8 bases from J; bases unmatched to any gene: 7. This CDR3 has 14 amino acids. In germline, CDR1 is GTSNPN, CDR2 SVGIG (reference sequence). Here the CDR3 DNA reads TGTGCCTGGAGAACTACAGGGGGCTCGGGGGAGCTGTTTTTT. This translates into CAWRTTGGSGELFF.

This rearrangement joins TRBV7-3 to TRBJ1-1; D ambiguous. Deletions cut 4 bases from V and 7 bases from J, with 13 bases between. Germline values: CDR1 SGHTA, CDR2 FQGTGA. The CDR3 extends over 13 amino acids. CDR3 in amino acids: CASSSISSGEAFF. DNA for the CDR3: TGTGCCAGCAGCTCCATCAGTTCTGGTGAAGCTTTCTTT.

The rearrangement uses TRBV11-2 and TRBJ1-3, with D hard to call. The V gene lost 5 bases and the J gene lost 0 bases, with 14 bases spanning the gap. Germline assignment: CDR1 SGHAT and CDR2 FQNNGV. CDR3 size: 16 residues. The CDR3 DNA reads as TGTGCCAGCAGCCCATCCCCGGGTAGCTCTGGAAACACCATATATTTT. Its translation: CASSPSPGSSGNTIYF. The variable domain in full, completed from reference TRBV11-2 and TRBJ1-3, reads EAGVAQSPRYKIIEKRQSVAFWCNPISGHATLYWYQQILGQGPKLLIQFQNNGVVDDSQLPKDRFSAERLKGVDSTLKIQPAKLEDSAVYLCASSPSPGSSGNTIYFGEGSWLTVV.

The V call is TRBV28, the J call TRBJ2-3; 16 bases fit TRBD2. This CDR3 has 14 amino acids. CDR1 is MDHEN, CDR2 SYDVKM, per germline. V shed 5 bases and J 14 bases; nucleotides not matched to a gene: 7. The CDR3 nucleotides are TGTGCCAGCAGTCCGGGACTAGCGGGGGGGCTTCCGTATTTT. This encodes CASSPGLAGGLPYF.

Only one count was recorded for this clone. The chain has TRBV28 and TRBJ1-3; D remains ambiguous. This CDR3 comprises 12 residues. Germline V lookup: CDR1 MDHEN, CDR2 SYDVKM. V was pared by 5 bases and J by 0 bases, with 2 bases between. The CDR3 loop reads CASSRSGNTIYF. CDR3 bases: TGTGCCAGCAGTCGCTCTGGAAACACCATATATTTT.

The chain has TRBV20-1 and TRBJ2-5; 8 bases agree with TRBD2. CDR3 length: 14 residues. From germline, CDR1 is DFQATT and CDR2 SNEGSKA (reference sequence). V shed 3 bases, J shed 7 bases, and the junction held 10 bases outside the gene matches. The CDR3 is CSASGRGDTWTQYF. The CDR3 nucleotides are TGCAGTGCTAGTGGGCGGGGGGATACATGGACCCAGTACTTC.

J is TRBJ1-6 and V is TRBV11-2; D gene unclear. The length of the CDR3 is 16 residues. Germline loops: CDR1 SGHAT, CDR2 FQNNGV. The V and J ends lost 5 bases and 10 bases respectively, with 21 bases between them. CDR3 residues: CASSLGQAIIRSPLHF. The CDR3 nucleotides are TGTGCCAGCAGCCTCGGCCAGGCCATTATACGCTCACCCCTCCACTTT.

CDR3 sequence: CATTARTGGDSNQPQHF. The CDR3 coding sequence is TGTGCTACTACGGCCAGGACAGGGGGGGATAGCAATCAGCCCCAGCATTTT. The chain employs TRBV19 and TRBJ1-5; 10 nucleotides line up with TRBD1. Germline lookup yields CDR1 LNHDA and CDR2 SQIVND (reference sequence). This CDR3 is built from 17 residues.

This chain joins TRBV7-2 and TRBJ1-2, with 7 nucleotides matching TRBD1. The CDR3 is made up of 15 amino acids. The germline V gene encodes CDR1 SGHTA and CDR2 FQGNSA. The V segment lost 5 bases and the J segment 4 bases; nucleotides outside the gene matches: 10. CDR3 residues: CASSVGGQNFYGYTF. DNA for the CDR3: TGTGCCAGCAGCGTGGGGGGACAGAACTTCTATGGCTACACCTTC.

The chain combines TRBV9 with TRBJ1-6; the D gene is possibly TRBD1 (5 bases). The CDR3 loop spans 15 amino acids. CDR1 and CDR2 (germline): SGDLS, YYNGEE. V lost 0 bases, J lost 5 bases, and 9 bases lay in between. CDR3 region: CASSVAPGNNSPLHF. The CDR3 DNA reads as TGTGCCAGCAGCGTAGCCCCAGGGAATAATTCACCCCTCCACTTT.

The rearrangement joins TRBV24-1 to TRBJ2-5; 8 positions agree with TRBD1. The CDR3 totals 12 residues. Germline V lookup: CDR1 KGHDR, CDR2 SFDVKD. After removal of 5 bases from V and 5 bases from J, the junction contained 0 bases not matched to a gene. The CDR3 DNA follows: TGTGCCACCAGTGGGACAGGGGAGACCCAGTACTTC. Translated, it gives CATSGTGETQYF.

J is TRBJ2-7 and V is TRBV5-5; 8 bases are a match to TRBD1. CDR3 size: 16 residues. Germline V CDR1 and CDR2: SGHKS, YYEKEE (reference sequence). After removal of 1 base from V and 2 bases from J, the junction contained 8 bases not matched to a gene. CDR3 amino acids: CASSLILDRGTYEQYF. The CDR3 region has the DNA TGTGCCAGCAGCTTGATTTTAGACAGGGGAACCTACGAGCAGTACTTC. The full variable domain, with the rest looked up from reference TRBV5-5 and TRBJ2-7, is DAGVTQSPTHLIKTRGQQVTLRCSPISGHKSVSWYQQVLGQGPQFIFQYYEKEERGRGNFPDRFSARQFPNYSSELNVNALLLGDSALYLCASSLILDRGTYEQYFGPGTRLTVT.

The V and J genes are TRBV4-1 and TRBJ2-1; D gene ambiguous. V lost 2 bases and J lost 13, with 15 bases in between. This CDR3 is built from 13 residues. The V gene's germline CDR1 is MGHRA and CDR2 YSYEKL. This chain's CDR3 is CASSQSLYLPQFF. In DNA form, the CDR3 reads TGCGCCAGCAGCCAATCCTTATATCTCCCCCAGTTCTTC.

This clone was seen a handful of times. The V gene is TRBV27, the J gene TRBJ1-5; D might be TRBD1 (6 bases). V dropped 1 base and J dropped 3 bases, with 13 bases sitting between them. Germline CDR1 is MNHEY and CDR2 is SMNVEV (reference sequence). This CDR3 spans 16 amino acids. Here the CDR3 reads CASSLFGRGSNQPQHF. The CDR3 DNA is TGTGCCAGCAGTTTATTCGGCAGGGGTTCCAATCAGCCCCAGCATTTT.

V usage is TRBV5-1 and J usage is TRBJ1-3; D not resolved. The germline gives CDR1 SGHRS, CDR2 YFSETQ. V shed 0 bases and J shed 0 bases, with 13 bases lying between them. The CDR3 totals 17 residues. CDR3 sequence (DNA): TGCGCCAGCAGCTTGGGAGAACTGAGGTTCTCTGGAAACACCATATATTTT. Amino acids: CASSLGELRFSGNTIYF.

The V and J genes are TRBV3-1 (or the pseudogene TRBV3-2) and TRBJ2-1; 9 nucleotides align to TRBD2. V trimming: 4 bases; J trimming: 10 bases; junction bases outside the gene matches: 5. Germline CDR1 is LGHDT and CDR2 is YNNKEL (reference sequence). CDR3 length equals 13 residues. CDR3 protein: CASSPGLAREQFF. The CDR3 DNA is TGTGCCAGCAGCCCGGGACTAGCACGGGAGCAGTTCTTC.

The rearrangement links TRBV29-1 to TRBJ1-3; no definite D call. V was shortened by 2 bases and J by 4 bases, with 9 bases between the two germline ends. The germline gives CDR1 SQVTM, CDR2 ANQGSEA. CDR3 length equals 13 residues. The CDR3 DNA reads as TGCAGCGTTGAAAGAGGGTCGGGAAACACCATATATTTT. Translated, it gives CSVERGSGNTIYF.

CDR3 protein: CASSQTFSGNTIYF. The CDR3 bases are TGTGCCAGCAGCCAAACATTCTCTGGAAACACCATATATTTT. J is TRBJ1-3 and V is TRBV3-1 (or the pseudogene TRBV3-2), with no clear D. From germline, CDR1 is LGHDT and CDR2 YNNKEL (reference sequence). Trimming stripped 2 bases from V and 0 bases from J, with 5 bases between. This CDR3 has 14 amino acids.

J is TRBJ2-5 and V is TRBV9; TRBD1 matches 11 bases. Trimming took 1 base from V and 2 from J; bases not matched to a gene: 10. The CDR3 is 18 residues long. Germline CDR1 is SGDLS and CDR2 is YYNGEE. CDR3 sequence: CASSVSGTGGGGQETQYF. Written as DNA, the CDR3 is TGTGCCAGCAGCGTATCTGGGACAGGGGGTGGGGGTCAAGAGACCCAGTACTTC.